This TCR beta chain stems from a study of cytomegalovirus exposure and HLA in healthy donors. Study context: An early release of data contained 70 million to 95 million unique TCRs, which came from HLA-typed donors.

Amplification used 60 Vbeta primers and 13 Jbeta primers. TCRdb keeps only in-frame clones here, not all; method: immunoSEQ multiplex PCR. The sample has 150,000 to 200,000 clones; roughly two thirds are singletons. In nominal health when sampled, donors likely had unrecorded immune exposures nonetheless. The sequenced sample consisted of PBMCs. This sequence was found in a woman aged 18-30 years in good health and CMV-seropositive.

CDR3 nucleotide sequence: TGTGCCAGCAGCTTAGGGGGGGGTGAGCAGTACTTC. This encodes CASSLGGGEQYF. V is TRBV7-8 and J is TRBJ2-7; TRBD2 matches at 7 bases. V trimming: 1 base; J trimming: 7 bases; junction bases outside the gene matches: 1. Germline CDR1 reads SGHVS; CDR2 reads FQNEAQ. The CDR3 has 12 residues. The full variable domain, its missing parts supplied by reference TRBV7-8 and TRBJ2-7, is GAGVSQSPRYKVAKRGQDVALRCDPISGHVSLFWYQQALGQGPEFLTYFQNEAQLDKSGLPSDRFFAERPEGSVSTLKIQRTQQEDSAVYLCASSLGGGEQYFGPGTRLTVT.